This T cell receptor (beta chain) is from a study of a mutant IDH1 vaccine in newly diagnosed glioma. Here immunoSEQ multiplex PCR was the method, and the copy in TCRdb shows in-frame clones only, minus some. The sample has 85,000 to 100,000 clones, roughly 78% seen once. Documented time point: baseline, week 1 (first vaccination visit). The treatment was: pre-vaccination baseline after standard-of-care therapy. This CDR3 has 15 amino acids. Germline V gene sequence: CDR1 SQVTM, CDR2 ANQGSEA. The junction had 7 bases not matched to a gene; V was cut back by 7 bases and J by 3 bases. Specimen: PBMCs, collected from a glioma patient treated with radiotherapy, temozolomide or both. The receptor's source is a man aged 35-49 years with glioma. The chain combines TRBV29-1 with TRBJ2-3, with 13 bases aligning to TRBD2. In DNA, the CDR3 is TGCAGCGGGGATCCGGGACTAGCGGGAACAGATACGCAGTATTTT. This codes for CSGDPGLAGTDTQYF.